This entry lists 17 T cell receptor beta chains sequenced from one sample in a study of technical replicates of blood from a few donors. The method was immunoSEQ multiplex PCR; TCRdb's version includes in-frame clones alone and lacks a portion of them. The sample has about 80,000 clones, 98% seen once; the top ten hold around 0.15%. Sequencing was done on a sample of T cells isolated from PBMCs. The receptors derive from a human donor in good health.

The chain uses TRBV27 and TRBJ1-5; 8 bases fit TRBD1. The CDR3 totals 17 residues. In germline, CDR1 is MNHEY, CDR2 SMNVEV (reference sequence). V lost 3 bases, J lost 2 bases, and 9 bases stayed unmatched. The CDR3 sequence is CASSLTGDRWGNQPQHF. The CDR3 coding sequence is TGTGCCAGCAGTTTGACAGGGGATCGATGGGGCAATCAGCCCCAGCATTTT.

The genes are TRBV7-9 and TRBJ1-4, with a tentative D call TRBD1 (6 bases). The CDR3 is 16 residues long. Trimming pared 4 bases from V and 3 bases from J, leaving 15 bases between. Germline loops: CDR1 SEHNR, CDR2 FQNEAQ (reference sequence). The CDR3 DNA reads TGTGCCAGCAGCTCCGCCGGGGGGCGAGCTAATGAAAAACTGTTTTTT. Its translation is CASSSAGGRANEKLFF.

The J gene is TRBJ2-2, the V gene TRBV7-8, with D perhaps TRBD2 (5 bases). Germline lookup yields CDR1 SGHVS and CDR2 FQNEAQ. The CDR3 is 15 residues long. V gave up 2 bases and J gave up 3 bases, with 10 bases separating them. CDR3 coding DNA: TGTGCCAGCAGCTTAAGAGGGAAATACACCGGGGAGCTGTTTTTT. Its protein is CASSLRGKYTGELFF.

This clone came up a few times. V and J are TRBV6-5 and TRBJ1-4; 7 positions match TRBD1. The CDR3 is 14 residues long. With 2 bases clipped from V and 8 bases from J, the junction kept 5 bases outside the gene matches. The germline CDR1 and CDR2 sequences are MNHEY and SVGAGI. CDR3 sequence: CASSYQGEVEKLFF. The CDR3 coding sequence is TGTGCCAGCAGTTACCAGGGGGAAGTGGAAAAACTGTTTTTT.

This chain connects TRBV18 to TRBJ2-7; D possibly corresponds to TRBD1 (5 bases). Between the trimmed V and J ends, which lost 8 bases and 2 bases, there was a span of 19 bases. The CDR3 runs 15 residues. Germline V gene data show CDR1 as KGHSH and CDR2 as LQKENI. The CDR3 loop is CASLPQGAITYEQYF. The CDR3 nucleotides are TGTGCCAGCCTTCCTCAAGGGGCAATCACCTACGAGCAGTACTTC. The variable domain in full, with the rest retrieved from reference TRBV18 and TRBJ2-7, is NAGVMQNPRHLVRRRGQEARLRCSPMKGHSHVYWYRQLPEEGLKFMVYLQKENIIDESGMPKERFSAEFPKEGPSILRIQQVVRGDSAAYFCASLPQGAITYEQYFGPGTRLTVT.

In its sample, this clone was seen once. The V gene is TRBV5-5, the J gene TRBJ2-1; D uncertain. Germline CDR1 and CDR2: SGHKS and YYEKEE (reference sequence). This CDR3 is 17 amino acids long. Trimming removed 6 bases from V and 7 bases from J, with 26 bases in between. The DNA of the CDR3 is TGTGCCAGCACCCCGTCCCCCATCCTCGCGTTTACGAATGAGCAGTTCTTC. Amino acids: CASTPSPILAFTNEQFF.

The chain couples TRBV4-1 to TRBJ1-5, with D perhaps matching TRBD1 (5 bases). This CDR3 has 15 residues. The germline V gene encodes CDR1 MGHRA and CDR2 YSYEKL. Trimming took 8 bases from V and 5 from J, leaving 19 bases between them. The CDR3 here is CASALSGRDYQPQHF. The CDR3 DNA is TGCGCCAGCGCCTTATCCGGCAGGGATTATCAGCCCCAGCATTTT.

The chain has TRBV6-5 and TRBJ1-3; 8 bases map to TRBD1. The CDR3 extends over 15 amino acids. V was pared by 6 bases and J by 11 bases, with 15 bases of the junction left unmatched. The germline gives CDR1 MNHEY, CDR2 SVGAGI. The CDR3 loop reads CASSQRDRIGNAIYF. In DNA, the CDR3 is TGTGCCAGCAGCCAGAGGGACAGGATAGGGAACGCCATATATTTT.

The chain has TRBV25-1 and TRBJ1-2; 8 bases agree with TRBD1. Germline assignment: CDR1 MGHDK and CDR2 SYGVNS. V shed 8 bases and J 5 bases; nucleotides not matched to a gene: 10. The CDR3 is 14 residues long. Here the CDR3 reads CASHGQGGTYGYTF. The CDR3 DNA follows: TGTGCCAGCCACGGACAGGGCGGGACGTATGGCTACACCTTC.

This clone turned up a few times. The chain is built from TRBV4-1 and TRBJ1-1; D is undetermined. The CDR3 has 14 amino acids. Per germline, CDR1 MGHRA and CDR2 YSYEKL. The V end lost 1 base, the J end lost 0 bases, and 6 bases lay between the germline ends. The CDR3 is CASSQGLVNTEAFF. The CDR3 DNA follows: TGCGCCAGCAGCCAAGGGCTTGTGAACACTGAAGCTTTCTTT.

V usage is TRBV4-1 and J usage is TRBJ1-4; D might be TRBD1 (6 bases). CDR3 length: 15 amino acids. Trimming shortened V by 6 bases and J by 6 bases, and 17 bases separated the two germline ends. CDR1 is MGHRA and CDR2 is YSYEKL in the germline V gene. The CDR3 DNA is TGCGCCAGCAGTCTATCACAGGGCTCTCATGAAAAACTGTTTTTT. Residues: CASSLSQGSHEKLFF.

The chain links TRBV19 to TRBJ2-7; 11 nucleotides agree with TRBD1. CDR1 and CDR2 from the germline V gene are LNHDA and SQIVND (reference sequence). V was pared by 7 bases and J by 3 bases, with 5 bases of the junction left unmatched. The CDR3 loop spans 14 amino acids. In DNA form, the CDR3 reads TGTGCCAGTAACCCCGGGACAGGGGGCTACGAGCAGTACTTC. Protein sequence: CASNPGTGGYEQYF.

The rearrangement uses TRBV11-2 and TRBJ2-5, with 8 positions matching TRBD1. In germline, CDR1 is SGHAT, CDR2 FQNNGV. The V gene end was trimmed by 1 base and the J gene end by 1 base; junction bases not matched to a gene: 11. The CDR3 totals 18 residues. The CDR3 region is CASSLGFQGARSQETQYF. The CDR3 region has the DNA TGTGCCAGCAGCTTAGGGTTTCAGGGGGCGAGGTCCCAAGAGACCCAGTACTTC.

The chain combines TRBV6-5 with TRBJ2-5; tentative D call: TRBD1 (5 bases). The V end lost 2 bases, the J end lost 0 bases, and 13 bases lay between the germline ends. This CDR3 is 16 amino acids long. Germline assignment: CDR1 MNHEY and CDR2 SVGAGI. In DNA form, the CDR3 reads TGTGCCAGCAGTTACGAACGACAGTTGTACCAAGAGACCCAGTACTTC. Its translation: CASSYERQLYQETQYF.

The chain has TRBV28 and TRBJ2-7; TRBD1 agrees at 9 bases. Germline V gene sequence: CDR1 MDHEN, CDR2 SYDVKM. With V trimmed by 5 bases and J by 3 bases, 8 bases remained unmatched. The CDR3 is 15 amino acids. Here the CDR3 reads CASSPRWTGVYEQYF. The DNA of the CDR3 is TGTGCCAGCAGTCCTCGTTGGACAGGGGTCTACGAGCAGTACTTC.

The chain carries TRBV7-9 and TRBJ1-1; D gene ambiguous. The CDR3 totals 14 residues. Trimming left V 3 bases short and J 1 base short, with 9 bases between. Germline V gives CDR1 SEHNR, CDR2 FQNEAQ (reference sequence). The CDR3 protein is CASSFGSGNTEAFF. For the CDR3, the DNA is TGTGCCAGCAGCTTCGGCAGCGGGAACACTGAAGCTTTCTTT.

This chain joins TRBV5-1 and TRBJ1-1; no definite D call. Germline V CDR1 and CDR2: SGHRS, YFSETQ. Between the trimmed V and J ends, which lost 4 bases and 4 bases, there was a span of 14 bases. This CDR3 contains 14 residues. In nucleotides, the CDR3 is TGCGCCAGCAGCCCCGGGTTTGGATTCACTGAAGCTTTCTTT. Protein product: CASSPGFGFTEAFF.